These T cell receptor beta chains were read from a single sample in a study of shared clonotypes between healthy human individuals. The method was immunoSEQ multiplex PCR; TCRdb's version includes in-frame clones alone and lacks a portion of them. The sample yields approximately 2.3 million clones, approximately 95% seen once. Sequencing was carried out using naive CD4+ T cells from PBMCs. These receptors were collected from a man between 18 and 35 years old in good health. Some clones in this sample may be carry-over from other donors' samples. CDR3s include the opening cysteine and the closing phenylalanine or tryptophan. D genes are given only for firm matches. Clone size is shown for a subset of rows, as once, few, many or a class of expanded clone.

d_gene | j_gene | v_gene | abundance | CDR3aa | CDR3nt
. | TRBJ1-5 | TRBV14 | . | CASSQDYNQPQHF | TGTGCCAGCAGCCAAGATTATAATCAGCCCCAGCATTTT
TRBD1 | TRBJ2-3 | TRBV5-1 | . | CASSPGQGARTDTQYF | TGCGCCAGCAGCCCCGGACAGGGGGCGCGAACAGATACGCAGTATTTT
TRBD2 | TRBJ2-1 | TRBV7-3 | few | CASSRGASGRLNEQFF | TGTGCCAGCAGCCGGGGAGCTAGCGGGAGATTGAATGAGCAGTTCTTC
TRBD1 | TRBJ2-3 | TRBV7-2 | . | CASSSGTGFTDTQYF | TGTGCCAGCAGCAGCGGGACAGGGTTCACAGATACGCAGTATTTT
. | TRBJ2-2 | TRBV7-8 | . | CASSRGTTGELFF | TGTGCCAGCAGCCGGGGGACGACCGGGGAGCTGTTTTTT
. | TRBJ1-2 | TRBV10-1 | . | CASSPDRTYGYTF | TGCGCCAGCAGCCCTGACAGAACGTATGGCTACACCTTC
. | TRBJ2-1 | TRBV7-2 | . | CASSPTYNEQFF | TGTGCCAGCAGCCCGACCTACAATGAGCAGTTCTTC
TRBD1 | TRBJ2-1 | TRBV6-1 | . | CASGDRYSYNEQFF | TGTGCCAGCGGGGACAGGTACTCCTACAATGAGCAGTTCTTC
TRBD2 | TRBJ2-1 | TRBV9 | . | CASSVFGTSGSEQFF | TGTGCCAGCAGCGTATTCGGGACTAGCGGGAGTGAGCAGTTCTTC
. | TRBJ1-1 | TRBV5-1 | . | CASSPDAGITTEAFF | TGCGCCAGCAGCCCGGACGCAGGGATTACCACTGAAGCTTTCTTT
. | TRBJ2-7 | TRBV29-1 | . | CSVVKGSYEQYF | TGCAGCGTTGTTAAAGGGAGCTACGAGCAGTACTTC
. | TRBJ2-4 | TRBV11-1 | . | CASSLVGSTNIQYF | TGTGCCAGCAGCTTAGTGGGCAGTACGAACATTCAGTACTTC
. | TRBJ1-3 | TRBV7-2 | . | CASSSQRGRNTIYF | TGTGCCAGCAGCTCACAGAGGGGCAGAAACACCATATATTTT
. | TRBJ1-3 | TRBV9 | . | CASSVVASGNTIYF | TGTGCCAGCAGCGTAGTTGCCTCTGGAAACACCATATATTTT
TRBD1 | TRBJ2-7 | TRBV7-9 | . | CASSLGGRGRGEQYF | TGTGCCAGCAGCTTAGGTGGCAGGGGGCGGGGCGAGCAGTACTTC
. | TRBJ1-1 | TRBV21-1 | . | CASSETQNSNTEAFF | TGTGCCAGCAGCGAGACACAGAACTCCAACACTGAAGCTTTCTTT
TRBD1 | TRBJ2-1 | TRBV7-8 | . | CASSPAGTGVGEQFF | TGTGCCAGCAGTCCGGCCGGGACAGGGGTCGGTGAGCAGTTCTTC
. | TRBJ1-5 | TRBV28 | . | CASSIPLSNQPQHF | TGTGCCAGCTCAATTCCCCTTAGCAATCAGCCCCAGCATTTT
TRBD1 | TRBJ1-2 | TRBV7-9 | . | CASSPSVGTGTRYTF | TGTGCCAGCAGCCCTTCAGTCGGGACAGGGACGAGATACACCTTC
TRBD2 | TRBJ2-1 | TRBV28 | . | CASSLAGGPHNEQFF | TGTGCCAGCAGTTTAGCGGGAGGCCCACATAATGAGCAGTTCTTC
. | TRBJ2-7 | TRBV10-3 | . | CAINSGYEQYF | TGTGCCATAAATTCGGGCTACGAGCAGTACTTC
TRBD2 | TRBJ2-1 | TRBV6-4 | . | CASSRVLAGFVNEQFF | TGTGCCAGCAGTAGGGTTTTAGCGGGATTTGTAAATGAGCAGTTCTTC
. | TRBJ2-1 | TRBV28 | . | CASSPSGNTGNEQFF | TGTGCCAGCAGTCCCTCTGGGAATACGGGCAATGAGCAGTTCTTC
. | TRBJ2-3 | TRBV21-1 | . | CASSTKMNGTETDTQYF | TGTGCCAGCAGCACGAAAATGAACGGGACCGAGACAGATACGCAGTATTTT
. | TRBJ2-2 | TRBV5-1 | . | CASSSSGLTNTGELFF | TGCGCCAGCAGCTCATCGGGGCTAACGAACACCGGGGAGCTGTTTTTT
. | TRBJ2-1 | TRBV18 | . | CASSNEKMTGDNEQFF | TGTGCCAGCTCAAACGAGAAGATGACAGGAGACAATGAGCAGTTCTTC
. | TRBJ2-5 | TRBV9 | . | CASSPRARTEETQYF | TGTGCCAGCAGCCCGAGGGCCCGTACCGAAGAGACCCAGTACTTC
. | TRBJ1-3 | TRBV30 | . | CACPTGSSGNTIYF | TGTGCCTGCCCTACAGGGAGCTCTGGAAACACCATATATTTT
TRBD1 | TRBJ2-7 | TRBV9 | . | CASSALGTGEPYEQYF | TGTGCCAGCAGCGCCCTAGGGACAGGTGAACCCTACGAGCAGTACTTC
. | TRBJ1-2 | TRBV5-1 | . | CASSLEGLFNYGYTF | TGCGCCAGCAGCTTGGAAGGTCTTTTCAACTATGGCTACACCTTC
. | TRBJ2-7 | TRBV27 | . | CAGNPRERRLTAYEQYF | TGTGCCGGAAACCCGAGGGAGCGTAGGTTGACGGCCTACGAGCAGTACTTC
. | TRBJ2-3 | TRBV5-1 | few | CASSLGAGTTDTQYF | TGCGCCAGCAGCTTGGGGGCAGGGACCACAGATACGCAGTATTTT
TRBD2 | TRBJ2-7 | TRBV7-2 | . | CASSPRLAGVNAYEQYF | TGTGCCAGCAGCCCACGACTAGCGGGAGTTAATGCTTACGAGCAGTACTTC
TRBD2 | TRBJ2-3 | TRBV5-1 | . | CASSVGTSDTDTQYF | TGCGCCAGCAGCGTCGGGACTAGCGACACAGATACGCAGTATTTT
. | TRBJ1-1 | TRBV29-1 | . | CSVTGGGNTEAFF | TGCAGCGTTACCGGTGGGGGGAACACTGAAGCTTTCTTT
. | TRBJ2-2 | TRBV27 | . | CASRGAGRLGELFF | TGTGCCAGCAGAGGGGCAGGGAGGCTCGGGGAGCTGTTTTTT
. | TRBJ2-3 | TRBV7-9 | . | CASRPRASTDTQYF | TGTGCCAGCAGGCCCAGGGCTAGCACAGATACGCAGTATTTT
TRBD1 | TRBJ2-7 | TRBV19 | . | CASSPSTGWGNEQYF | TGTGCCAGTAGTCCGTCGACAGGGTGGGGGAACGAGCAGTACTTC
TRBD1 | TRBJ2-7 | TRBV5-6 | . | CASSPAPSGGSYEQYF | TGTGCCAGCAGCCCTGCGCCCTCAGGGGGCTCTTACGAGCAGTACTTC
. | TRBJ1-1 | TRBV9 | few | CASSARRNTEAFF | TGTGCCAGCAGCGCCCGCAGGAACACTGAAGCTTTCTTT
. | TRBJ1-2 | TRBV12-5 | . | CASGLVPGNYGYTF | TGTGCTAGTGGTTTGGTACCTGGGAACTATGGCTACACCTTC
TRBD2 | TRBJ2-1 | TRBV7-3 | . | CASSLRVSGRGGEQFF | TGTGCCAGCAGCTTAAGGGTGAGCGGGAGGGGCGGTGAGCAGTTCTTC
. | TRBJ2-1 | TRBV5-1 | . | CASSTVSGNEQFF | TGCGCCAGCAGCACAGTGTCCGGGAATGAGCAGTTCTTC